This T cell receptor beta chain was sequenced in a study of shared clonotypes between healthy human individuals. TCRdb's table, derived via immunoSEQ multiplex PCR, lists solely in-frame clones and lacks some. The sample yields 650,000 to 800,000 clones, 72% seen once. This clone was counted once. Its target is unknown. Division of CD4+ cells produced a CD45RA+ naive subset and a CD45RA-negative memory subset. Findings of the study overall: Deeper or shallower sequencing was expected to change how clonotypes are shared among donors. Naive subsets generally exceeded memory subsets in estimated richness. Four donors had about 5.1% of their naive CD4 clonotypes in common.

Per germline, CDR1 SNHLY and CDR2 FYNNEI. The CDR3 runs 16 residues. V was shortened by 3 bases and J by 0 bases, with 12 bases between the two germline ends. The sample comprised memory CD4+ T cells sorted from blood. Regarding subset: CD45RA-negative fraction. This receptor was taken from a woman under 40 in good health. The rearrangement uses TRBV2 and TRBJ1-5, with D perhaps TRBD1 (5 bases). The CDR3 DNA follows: TGTGCCAGCAGTGACAGACAGAGAGATAGCAATCAGCCCCAGCATTTT. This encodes CASSDRQRDSNQPQHF.